One and the same sample provided the 5 T cell receptor beta chains below, sequenced in a study of a mutant IDH1 vaccine in newly diagnosed glioma. Specified time point: week 35, safety follow-up. Vaccinated patients received 300 ug of mutant IDH1 20-mer peptide per dose, with topical imiquimod. Generated by immunoSEQ multiplex PCR, the TCRdb table keeps only in-frame clones and is missing some. The sample holds 40,000 to 55,000 clones, 65% to 80% seen once. Their antigen targets remain unknown. The input for sequencing was PBMCs, taken from a glioma patient whose treatment included an IDH1 peptide vaccine. The receptors derive from a man aged 35-49 years with glioma.

The CDR3 DNA sequence: TGTGCCAGCAGTCAATATACTGGGGCCAACGTCCTGACTTTC. Translated: CASSQYTGANVLTF. The chain employs TRBV28 and TRBJ2-6, with D unclear. Germline lookup yields CDR1 MDHEN and CDR2 SYDVKM. The CDR3 is made up of 14 amino acids. Between the trimmed V and J ends, which lost 5 bases and 2 bases, there was a span of 7 bases.

The CDR3: CASSQGRVGFYEQYF. The DNA for the CDR3 is TGCGCCAGCAGCCAAGGCAGGGTAGGATTCTACGAGCAGTACTTC. V is TRBV4-1 and J is TRBJ2-7; maybe TRBD1 (5 bases). Trimming removed 1 base from V and 3 bases from J, with 13 bases in between. Germline assignment: CDR1 MGHRA and CDR2 YSYEKL. This CDR3 contains 15 residues.

The chain employs TRBV30 and TRBJ1-2, with D tentatively TRBD1 (6 bases). Trimming removed 7 bases at V and 0 bases at J, with 15 bases between. This CDR3 contains 14 residues. CDR1 and CDR2 (germline): GTSNPN, SVGIG (reference sequence). CDR3: CASEWGGPNYGYTF. The DNA for the CDR3 is TGTGCCTCGGAGTGGGGGGGGCCTAACTATGGCTACACCTTC.

In regard to this clone: Germline is not matched at one junction end, which may reflect a read error. The chain combines TRBV19 with TRBJ1-1; TRBD1 might be the D (5 bases). Germline V gives CDR1 LNHDA, CDR2 SQIVND (reference sequence). The CDR3 loop spans 14 amino acids. CDR3 in amino acids: CACRRGDSSREAFF. CDR3 DNA: TGTGCCTGTAGGAGGGGAGACAGCTCCCGTGAAGCTTTCTTT.

The gene calls are TRBV30 and TRBJ2-7; possibly TRBD2 for D (6 bases). Trimming shortened V by 1 base and J by 7 bases, and 20 bases separated the two germline ends. Germline loops: CDR1 GTSNPN, CDR2 SVGIG (reference sequence). The CDR3 sequence is 15 residues long. CDR3 coding DNA: TGTGCCTGGAGTGGGGGGACTGGAGGCTCGCGGGAGCAGTACTTC. It translates to CAWSGGTGGSREQYF.